This TCR beta chain stems from a study of blood T cell repertoires in COVID-19. In the study overall: Acute and convalescent COVID-19 specimens originated in the United States, Italy and Spain. PBMCs, B-cell-depleted T cells, or T cells were the source of the cDNA or gDNA that made up the material.

The CDR3 runs 14 residues. CDR1 and CDR2 from the germline V gene are SGHTA and FQGTGA. Trimming stripped 2 bases from V and 7 bases from J, with 14 bases between. Source study methods: The assay estimated nucleated cells by amplifying reference gene primers. Sequencing was performed with immunoSEQ multiplex PCR; in TCRdb, only in-frame clones are kept and a portion is missing. V and J calls and clone size follow that table, whereas D and trimming were derived from the DNA. The sample carries some 52,000 clones, roughly 87% recorded once. The sequence came from a human donor with active COVID-19. The donor label of this sample is uncertain. The specimen was peripheral blood. This chain links TRBV7-3 with TRBJ1-1; D is possibly TRBD1 (5 bases). Here the CDR3 DNA reads TGTGCCAGCAGCTTAGGTGGTAGGGGAGGTGAAGCTTTCTTT. Protein: CASSLGGRGGEAFF.